One sample yielded the 8 T cell receptor beta chains listed below, sequenced in a study of esophageal squamous cell carcinoma under preoperative chemotherapy. Time point: after preoperative PTX-NDP chemotherapy. One entry per CDR3 protein, called by TCRdb with MiXCR from the PCR reads. This table holds about 32,000 distinct CDR3 sequences, 52% found once. Sampling was done from a patient given preoperative chemotherapy. The receptors were sampled from a human donor with esophageal squamous cell carcinoma. The donor label of this sample is uncertain.

The chain couples TRBV3-1 to TRBJ2-2; D is possibly TRBD1 (6 bases). CDR3 length equals 17 residues. Germline V gives CDR1 LGHDT, CDR2 YNNKEL (reference sequence). Trimming pared 2 bases from V and 3 bases from J, leaving 16 bases between. For the CDR3, the DNA is TGTGCCAGCAGCCAATTGAACCGGGACACCTACACCGGGGAGCTGTTTTTT. Its protein is CASSQLNRDTYTGELFF.

Concerning this clonotype: Germline is not matched at one junction end, which may reflect a read error. V gene TRBV27 combines with J gene TRBJ2-2; tentatively, D is TRBD1 or TRBD2 (5 bases each). The CDR3 totals 16 residues. Germline values: CDR1 MNHEY, CDR2 SMNVEV (reference sequence). This chain's CDR3 is CANRKQVAVSTGALFF. CDR3 in DNA: TGTGCCAACAGAAAGCAAGTGGCTGTGAGCACCGGGGCGCTGTTTTTT.

The rearrangement uses TRBV11-3 and TRBJ2-3; 7 bases line up with TRBD1. With 0 bases clipped from V and 6 bases from J, the junction kept 15 bases outside the gene matches. Germline V lookup: CDR1 SGHNT, CDR2 YENEEA. CDR3 length: 18 residues. CDR3 sequence reads: CASSLEGETGTPGDTQYF. The DNA for the CDR3 is TGTGCCAGCAGCTTAGAAGGCGAGACAGGGACACCCGGGGATACGCAGTATTTT.

This clonotype was counted only a few times. This chain connects TRBV12-3 or TRBV12-4 to TRBJ2-3; 9 bases agree with TRBD1. V shed 2 bases, J shed 1 base, and the junction held 1 base outside the gene matches. The length of the CDR3 is 15 residues. The CDR3: CASSLRTGGTDTQYF. DNA of the CDR3: TGTGCCAGCAGTTTAAGGACAGGGGGCACAGATACGCAGTATTTT.

This clonotype has at least ten counts. The CDR3: CASSPTDSSYGYTF. The CDR3 region has the DNA TGTGCCAGCAGCCCGACGGACAGCAGCTATGGCTACACCTTC. The chain has TRBV11-1 and TRBJ1-2; TRBD1 might be the D (6 bases). The germline CDR1 and CDR2 sequences are SGHAT and FQDESV (reference sequence). Trimming took off 5 bases at V and 4 bases at J, with 14 bases between the two ends. CDR3 length: 14 amino acids.

V usage is TRBV6-1 and J usage is TRBJ2-1; tentative D call: TRBD1 (6 bases). V lost 6 bases to trimming and J lost 10 bases, with 13 bases between them. CDR3 length: 12 amino acids. Germline V gene lookup returns CDR1 MNHNS and CDR2 SASEGT. The chain's CDR3 is CASRGQPYEQFF. The CDR3 DNA sequence: TGTGCCAGCAGGGGACAACCTTACGAGCAGTTCTTC.

The CDR3 loop reads CASSRPHRGMNEQFF. The CDR3 DNA reads as TGTGCCAGCAGCCGCCCCCACAGGGGTATGAATGAGCAGTTCTTC. The chain links TRBV12-3 or TRBV12-4 to TRBJ2-1, with 7 bases that match TRBD1. With 6 bases clipped from V and 7 bases from J, the junction kept 12 bases outside the gene matches. The CDR3 is made up of 15 amino acids.

This clonotype showed up many times. The genes are TRBV7-2 and TRBJ2-5; TRBD2 matches 12 bases. The better agreement between TRBJ2-7 and the DNA end casts doubt on the J call. CDR3 length: 19 residues. Germline V CDR1 and CDR2: SGHTA, FQGNSA. The CDR3 is CASSPPPTSGRNVRYEQYF. The CDR3 DNA reads as TGTGCCAGCAGCCCGCCCCCGACTAGCGGGAGAAACGTGCGGTACGAGCAGTACTTC.